This TCR beta chain was recorded in a study of technical replicates of blood from several donors. Some clones are missing from TCRdb's copy, which holds only in-frame ones; the method was immunoSEQ multiplex PCR. Here the sample spans about 100,000 clones, 90% to 97% being singletons. V gave up 5 bases and J gave up 5 bases, with 4 bases separating them. The CDR3 totals 10 residues. CDR1 is SQVTM and CDR2 is ANQGSEA in the germline V gene. This TCR was recovered from a human donor in good health. The sequencing sample was made of T cells isolated from PBMCs. This chain connects TRBV29-1 to TRBJ2-1; D call uncertain. The CDR3 DNA follows: TGCAGCGTTTCCAACAATGAGCAGTTCTTC. The encoded protein is CSVSNNEQFF.